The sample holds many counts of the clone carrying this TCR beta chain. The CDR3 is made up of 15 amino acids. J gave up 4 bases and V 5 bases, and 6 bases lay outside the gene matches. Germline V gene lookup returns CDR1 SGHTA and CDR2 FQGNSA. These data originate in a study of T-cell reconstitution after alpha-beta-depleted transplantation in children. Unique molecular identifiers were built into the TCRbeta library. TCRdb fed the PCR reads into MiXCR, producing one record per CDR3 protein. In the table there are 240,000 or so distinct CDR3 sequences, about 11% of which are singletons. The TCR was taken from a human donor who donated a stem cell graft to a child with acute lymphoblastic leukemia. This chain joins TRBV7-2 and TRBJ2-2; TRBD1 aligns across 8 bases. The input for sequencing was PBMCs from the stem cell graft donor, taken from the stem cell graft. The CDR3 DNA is TGTGCCAGCAGCAGACGGACAGGGCCCACCGGGGAGCTGTTTTTT. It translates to CASSRRTGPTGELFF.